This is a list of T cell receptor beta chains from one sample in a study of OX40 agonist ivuxolimab in advanced cancers. Sequencing used immunoSEQ multiplex PCR; TCRdb keeps in-frame clones, though not all of them. This sample has about 52,000 clones, with about 90% found just once. The source was CD4+ or CD8+ T cells sorted from blood, collected in a trial of the OX40 agonist ivuxolimab. Receptors originate from an adult with an advanced solid tumor such as melanoma, head and neck, liver or kidney cancer. The CDR3 runs from the conserved cysteine through the conserved F or W. A D gene is named only where the DNA matches it firmly. Expanded clones are given a class, and other clones once, few, many or no size at all.

TRBJ1-6,-,-,TRBV4-1,CASSQDVRGGFSYNSPLHF,TGCGCCAGCAGCCAAGATGTAAGGGGCGGCTTCTCCTATAATTCACCCCTCCACTTT
TRBJ1-6,-,-,TRBV10-3,CAISEQLARDSPLHF,TGTGCCATCAGTGAGCAACTGGCCAGGGATTCACCCCTCCACTTT
TRBJ1-4,-,-,TRBV5-6,CASSLGQPNEKLFF,TGTGCCAGCAGCTTGGGACAGCCTAATGAAAAACTGTTTTTT
TRBJ1-5,-,-,TRBV5-1,CASSYQGFGNQPQHF,TGCGCCAGCAGCTACCAGGGGTTCGGCAATCAGCCCCAGCATTTT
TRBJ2-3,TRBD2,-,TRBV6-1,CASGGAGGSTDTQYF,TGTGCCAGCGGAGGGGCGGGGGGAAGCACAGATACGCAGTATTTT
TRBJ1-5,-,-,TRBV6-5,CASSELSYNQPQHF,TGTGCCAGCAGTGAATTAAGTTACAATCAGCCCCAGCATTTT
TRBJ1-5,TRBD1,-,TRBV19,CASSMGQVSQPQHF,TGTGCCAGTAGTATGGGACAGGTTAGTCAGCCCCAGCATTTT
TRBJ1-2,-,-,TRBV13,CASSLGGRFPYGYTF,TGTGCCAGCAGCTTAGGAGGAAGGTTTCCTTATGGCTACACCTTC
TRBJ2-7,TRBD1,few,TRBV10-1,CASSLDRVGPYEQYF,TGCGCCAGCAGCCTCGACAGGGTAGGGCCCTACGAGCAGTACTTC
TRBJ2-7,TRBD1,-,TRBV10-3,CASSRDRDYEQYF,TGTGCCAGCTCCCGGGACAGGGACTACGAGCAGTACTTC
TRBJ2-5,-,-,TRBV19,CASQSTGMETQYF,TGTGCCAGTCAGAGTACAGGGATGGAGACCCAGTACTTC
TRBJ2-5,-,-,TRBV6-5,CASSFQTPSGTQYF,TGTGCCAGCAGTTTTCAAACACCCTCGGGGACCCAGTACTTC
TRBJ1-1,-,-,TRBV10-3,CAISEQQGPDAEAFF,TGTGCCATCAGTGAGCAACAGGGTCCGGACGCTGAAGCTTTCTTT
TRBJ1-1,-,-,TRBV11-2,CASSLEPSFEAFF,TGTGCCAGCAGCTTAGAGCCTAGCTTTGAGGCTTTCTTT
TRBJ1-5,-,-,TRBV19,CASSIADSLSQHF,TGTGCCAGTAGTATTGCGGACAGCTTGTCCCAGCATTTT
TRBJ2-2,TRBD1,-,TRBV18,CASSPLGRGREVITGELFF,TGTGCCAGCTCACCATTGGGCAGGGGGCGCGAGGTGATCACCGGGGAGCTGTTTTTT
TRBJ1-1,-,few,TRBV7-9,CASHSGLAEAFF,TGTGCCAGCCACAGTGGGCTGGCTGAAGCTTTCTTT
TRBJ2-7,-,-,TRBV6-4,CASSVFLGGYEQYF,TGTGCCAGCAGTGTTTTCCTTGGGGGCTACGAGCAGTACTTC
TRBJ1-2,-,-,TRBV25-1,CASSERGGGAARYGYTF,TGTGCCAGCAGTGAAAGGGGCGGAGGGGCCGCTAGGTATGGCTACACCTTC
TRBJ2-1,-,-,TRBV7-9,CASSSWVSDEQFF,TGTGCCAGCAGCTCCTGGGTGTCGGATGAGCAGTTCTTC
TRBJ2-4,-,-,TRBV4-1,CASSLLVGLAKNIQYF,TGCGCCAGCAGCCTCCTCGTGGGACTAGCCAAAAACATTCAGTACTTC
TRBJ2-3,-,once,TRBV5-5,CASSLDTSTDTQYF,TGTGCCAGCAGCTTGGATACTAGCACAGATACGCAGTATTTT
TRBJ1-2,-,-,TRBV6-1,CASTLGGTYTF,TGTGCCAGCACCTTAGGTGGGACCTACACCTTC
TRBJ2-7,-,-,TRBV2,CASSARRTSYEQYF,TGTGCCAGCAGTGCCAGGAGGACCTCCTACGAGCAGTACTTC
TRBJ1-4,-,-,TRBV7-8,CASSLGTVTNEKLFF,TGTGCCAGCAGCTTAGGGACAGTGACTAATGAAAAACTGTTTTTT
TRBJ2-7,-,-,TRBV30,CAWNSGFGISGEQYF,TGTGCCTGGAACTCGGGTTTTGGGATCTCGGGTGAGCAGTACTTC
TRBJ2-3,-,-,TRBV2,CASKLWGGADTQYF,TGTGCCAGCAAACTGTGGGGTGGCGCAGATACGCAGTATTTT
TRBJ2-3,-,-,TRBV5-1,CASIRGSQSTDTQYF,TGCGCCAGCATCAGGGGCAGTCAAAGCACAGATACGCAGTATTTT
TRBJ1-2,-,-,TRBV4-2,CASSQDIGYTF,TGTGCCAGCAGCCAAGATATTGGCTACACCTTC
TRBJ1-5,-,-,TRBV6-1,CASSEGAIDNQPQHF,TGTGCCAGCAGTGAAGGGGCCATAGACAATCAGCCCCAGCATTTT
TRBJ1-2,-,-,TRBV5-1,CASSSGSARDRGGYTF,TGCGCCAGCAGCTCTGGAAGTGCCAGGGACCGCGGGGGCTACACCTTC
TRBJ2-7,TRBD2,-,TRBV5-1,CASSTSGFPVSSYEQYF,TGCGCCAGCAGCACTAGCGGCTTCCCTGTCTCTTCCTACGAGCAGTACTTC
TRBJ2-1,TRBD1,-,TRBV5-4,CASSLGRDRGFGEQFF,TGTGCCAGCAGCTTAGGGAGGGACAGGGGGTTTGGTGAGCAGTTCTTC
TRBJ1-2,TRBD1,-,TRBV10-1,CASSPGTERSGYTF,TGCGCCAGCAGTCCCGGGACAGAAAGATCTGGCTACACCTTC
TRBJ2-7,TRBD1,-,TRBV5-1,CASSLGNRGLQYF,TGCGCCAGCAGCTTGGGGAACAGGGGTTTGCAGTACTTC
TRBJ1-2,TRBD1,-,TRBV5-8,CASSFGLSQDRLIYGYTF,TGTGCCAGCAGCTTTGGACTCTCCCAGGACAGGTTGATCTATGGCTACACCTTC
TRBJ2-5,TRBD1,-,TRBV29-1,CSVSQGIQETQYF,TGCAGCGTTTCACAGGGGATTCAAGAGACCCAGTACTTC
TRBJ1-1,-,once,TRBV6-1,CASGSGGGVGTEAFF,TGTGCCAGCGGAAGCGGGGGGGGCGTGGGCACTGAAGCTTTCTTT
TRBJ2-7,-,-,TRBV7-2,CASSPSRYSYEQYF,TGTGCCAGCAGCCCTTCGAGGTACTCCTACGAGCAGTACTTC
TRBJ1-1,TRBD1,-,TRBV19,CASSMGQGLGTEAFF,TGTGCCAGTAGTATGGGACAGGGTTTGGGCACTGAAGCTTTCTTT
TRBJ2-3,-,-,TRBV5-4,CASRRTIGADTQYF,TGTGCCAGCAGACGGACAATAGGCGCAGATACGCAGTATTTT
TRBJ2-1,-,-,TRBV21-1,CASGTGLAGHNEQFF,TGTGCCAGCGGAACGGGACTAGCGGGGCACAATGAGCAGTTCTTC
TRBJ2-5,-,-,TRBV6-5,CASSYGFQETQYF,TGTGCCAGCTCTTACGGGTTCCAAGAGACCCAGTACTTC
TRBJ1-5,-,-,TRBV19,CASTIGNSNQPQHF,TGTGCCAGTACCATAGGGAATAGCAATCAGCCCCAGCATTTT
TRBJ2-5,-,-,TRBV20-1,CSAPQETQYF,TGCAGTGCTCCACAAGAGACCCAGTACTTC
TRBJ2-5,-,-,TRBV6-6,CASRMLKVDPQYF,TGTGCCAGCAGAATGTTAAAGGTGGACCCCCAGTACTTC
TRBJ1-4,TRBD1,-,TRBV6-5,CASSGGTGVYEKLFF,TGTGCCAGCAGTGGTGGGACAGGGGTTTATGAAAAACTGTTTTTT
TRBJ1-3,-,-,TRBV5-1,CASSRPESGGNTIYF,TGCGCCAGCAGCCGGCCTGAGTCAGGAGGAAACACCATATATTTT
TRBJ2-5,-,-,TRBV5-1,CASSFSPRETQYF,TGCGCCAGCAGCTTTTCCCCCCGGGAGACCCAGTACTTC
TRBJ2-4,-,-,TRBV7-2,CASSLSRLQYF,TGTGCCAGCAGCTTAAGTAGACTTCAGTACTTC
TRBJ1-4,TRBD1,-,TRBV4-1,CASSQVPGQDPWGELFF,TGCGCCAGCAGCCAAGTCCCGGGACAGGATCCATGGGGGGAACTGTTTTTT